Listed here are 3 T cell receptor beta chains from one sample, sequenced in a study of low-dose radiotherapy and immunotherapy resistance in tumors. The time point was: after trial treatment. Treatment given: LDRT plus nivolumab, ipilimumab, low-dose cyclophosphamide and aspirin (RACIN trial). Both TCRalpha and TCRbeta chains were reverse transcribed with V-gene-specific primers. With a constant-region primer and a V-primer adapter, TCRs were subjected to about 20 PCR cycles of amplification. TCRdb passed the reads through MiXCR, listing each CDR3 protein once. The top ten hold roughly 1.5% of the sample, which has approximately 84,000 distinct CDR3 sequences, about 17% seen once. The starting material was PBMCs, obtained after low-dose radiotherapy plus immunotherapy. These receptors all stem from a male donor with prostate cancer.

This clonotype was recorded many times. In DNA form, the CDR3 reads TGTGCCATCAGTCCCCTATCGGGAGAATACGCCGGGGAGCTGTTTTTT. It specifies CAISPLSGEYAGELFF. The chain links TRBV10-3 to TRBJ2-2; tentative D call: TRBD2 (6 bases). Germline assignment: CDR1 ENHRY and CDR2 SYGVKD. Trimming left V 5 bases short and J 6 bases short, with 19 bases between. The CDR3 has 16 residues.

This clonotype has at least ten counts. This chain links TRBV28 with TRBJ2-6, with D hard to call. V was trimmed by 4 bases and J by 1 base, leaving 5 bases between them. This CDR3 comprises 14 residues. CDR1 and CDR2 (germline): MDHEN, SYDVKM. This CDR3 is CASSSGSGANVLTF. DNA for the CDR3: TGTGCCAGCAGTTCGGGTTCTGGGGCCAACGTCCTGACTTTC.

This clonotype came up many times. The chain couples TRBV5-6 to TRBJ2-2, with D maybe TRBD1 (5 bases). Germline V gives CDR1 SGHDT, CDR2 YYEEEE. V was trimmed by 0 bases and J by 4 bases, leaving 10 bases between them. The CDR3 consists of 15 residues. This chain's CDR3 is CASSLGQGLTGELFF. CDR3 DNA: TGTGCCAGCAGCTTGGGGCAGGGCCTCACCGGGGAGCTGTTTTTT.